The sequence of this T cell receptor beta chain was determined in a study of post-analysis software for immune sequencing data. Study-wide results and limits: In multiple sclerosis, normalized Chao1 diversity was significantly below that of controls. TRBV5-6, TRBV5-1 and TRBV20-1 belonged to a set of about five TRBV segments that were more frequent in patients than controls.

Concerning this clonotype itself: Antigen: not known.

CDR1 is MNHEY and CDR2 is SVGEGT in the germline V gene. The CDR3 runs to 14 residues. TCR beta libraries were prepared from cDNA with unique molecular identifiers. Via MiXCR, TCRdb re-called the PCR reads, giving one row per CDR3 protein. The sample includes approximately 690,000 distinct CDR3 sequences, approximately 59% of them seen just once. Sequences were obtained from blood. The receptor was isolated from a girl aged 2 to 9 with multiple sclerosis. V usage is TRBV6-2 or TRBV6-3 and J usage is TRBJ2-7; a possible D gene is TRBD1 (6 bases). TRBJ2-4 explains the end of the DNA better; the J call may be wrong. CDR3 coding DNA: TGTGCCAGCAGTTACTCAACAGGGTGGGACATTCAGTACTTC. It codes for CASSYSTGWDIQYF.